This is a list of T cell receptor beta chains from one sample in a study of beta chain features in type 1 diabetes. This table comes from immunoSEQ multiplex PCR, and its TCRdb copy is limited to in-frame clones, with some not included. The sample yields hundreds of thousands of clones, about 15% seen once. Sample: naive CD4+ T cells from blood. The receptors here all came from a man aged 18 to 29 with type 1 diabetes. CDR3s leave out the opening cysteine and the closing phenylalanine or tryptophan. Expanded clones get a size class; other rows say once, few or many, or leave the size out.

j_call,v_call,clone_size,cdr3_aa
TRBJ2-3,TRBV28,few,ASRDFRTDTQY
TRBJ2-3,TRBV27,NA,ASSFWRAGGTDTQY
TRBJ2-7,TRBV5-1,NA,ASSLWGLAGVRFEQY
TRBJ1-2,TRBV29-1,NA,SGRDYYGYT
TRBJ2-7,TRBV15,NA,ATSRDLTYEQY
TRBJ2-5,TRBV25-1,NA,ASRAQETQY
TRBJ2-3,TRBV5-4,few,ASGPGQGAGDTQY
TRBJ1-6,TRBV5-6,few,ASSRGPLSSYNSPLH
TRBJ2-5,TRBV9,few,ASSAGGGGTQY
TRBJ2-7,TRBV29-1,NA,SVEAPRQGNSYEQY
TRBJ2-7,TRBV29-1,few,SVDRGHSYEQY
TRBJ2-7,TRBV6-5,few,ASSYSSEQY
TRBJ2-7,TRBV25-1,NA,ASRPAGGNYEQY
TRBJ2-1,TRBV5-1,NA,ASSTLLGAEQF
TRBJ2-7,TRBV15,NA,ATSRDRAAYEQY
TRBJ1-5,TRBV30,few,AWSPLSEGQPQH
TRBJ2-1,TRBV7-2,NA,ASSSVLGGAGNEQF
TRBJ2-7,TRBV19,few,ASSIRGQSYEQY
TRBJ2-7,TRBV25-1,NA,ASGGAATYEQY